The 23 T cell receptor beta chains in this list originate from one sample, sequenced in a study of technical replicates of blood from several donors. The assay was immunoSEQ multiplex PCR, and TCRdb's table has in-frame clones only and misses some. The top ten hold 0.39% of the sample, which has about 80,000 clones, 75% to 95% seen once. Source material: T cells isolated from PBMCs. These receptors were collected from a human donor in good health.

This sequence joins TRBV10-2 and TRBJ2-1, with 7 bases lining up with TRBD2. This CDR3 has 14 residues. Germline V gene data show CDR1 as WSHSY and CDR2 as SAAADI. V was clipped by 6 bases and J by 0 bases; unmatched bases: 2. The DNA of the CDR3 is TGCGCCAGCAGACCTAGCGGCTCCTACAATGAGCAGTTCTTC. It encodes CASRPSGSYNEQFF.

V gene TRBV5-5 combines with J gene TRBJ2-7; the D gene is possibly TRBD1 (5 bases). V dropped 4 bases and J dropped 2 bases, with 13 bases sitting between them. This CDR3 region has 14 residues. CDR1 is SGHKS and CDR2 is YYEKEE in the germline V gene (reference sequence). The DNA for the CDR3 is TGTGCCAGCAGCGCAGGGCGATTCCCCTACGAGCAGTACTTC. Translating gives CASSAGRFPYEQYF.

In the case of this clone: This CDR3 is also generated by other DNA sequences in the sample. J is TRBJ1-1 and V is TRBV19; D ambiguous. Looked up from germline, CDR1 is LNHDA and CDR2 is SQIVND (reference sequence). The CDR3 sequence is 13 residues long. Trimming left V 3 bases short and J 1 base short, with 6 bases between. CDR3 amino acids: CASSIGGNTEAFF. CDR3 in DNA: TGTGCCAGTAGTATCGGCGGGAACACTGAAGCTTTCTTT.

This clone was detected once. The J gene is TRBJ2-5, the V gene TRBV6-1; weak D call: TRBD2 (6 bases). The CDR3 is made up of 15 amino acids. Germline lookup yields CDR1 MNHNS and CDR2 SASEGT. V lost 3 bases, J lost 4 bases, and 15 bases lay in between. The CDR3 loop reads CASSDRRDSLETQYF. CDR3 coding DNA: TGTGCCAGCAGTGATAGGAGGGACTCATTAGAGACCCAGTACTTC.

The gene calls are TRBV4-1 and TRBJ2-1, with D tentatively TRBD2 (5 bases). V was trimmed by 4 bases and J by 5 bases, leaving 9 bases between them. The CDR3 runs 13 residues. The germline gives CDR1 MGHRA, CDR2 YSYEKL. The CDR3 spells CASSPTINNEQFF. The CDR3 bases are TGCGCCAGCAGCCCGACTATCAACAATGAGCAGTTCTTC.

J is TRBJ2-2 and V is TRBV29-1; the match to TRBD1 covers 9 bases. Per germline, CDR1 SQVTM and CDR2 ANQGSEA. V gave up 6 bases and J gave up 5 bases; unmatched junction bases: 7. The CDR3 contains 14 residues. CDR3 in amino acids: CSVGRQGVTGELFF. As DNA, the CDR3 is TGCAGCGTCGGAAGACAGGGGGTTACCGGGGAGCTGTTTTTT.

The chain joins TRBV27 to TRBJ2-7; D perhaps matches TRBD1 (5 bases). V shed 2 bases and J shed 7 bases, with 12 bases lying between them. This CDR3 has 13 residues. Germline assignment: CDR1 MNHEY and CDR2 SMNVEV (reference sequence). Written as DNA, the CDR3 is TGTGCCAGCAGTTTAGGGGCAGGTCAGGAGCAGTACTTC. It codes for CASSLGAGQEQYF.

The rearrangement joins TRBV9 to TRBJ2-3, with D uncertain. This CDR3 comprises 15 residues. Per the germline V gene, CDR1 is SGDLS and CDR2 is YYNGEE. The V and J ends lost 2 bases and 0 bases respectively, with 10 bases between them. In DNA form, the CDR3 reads TGTGCCAGCAGCGTCTTATCGACTAGCACAGATACGCAGTATTTT. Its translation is CASSVLSTSTDTQYF.

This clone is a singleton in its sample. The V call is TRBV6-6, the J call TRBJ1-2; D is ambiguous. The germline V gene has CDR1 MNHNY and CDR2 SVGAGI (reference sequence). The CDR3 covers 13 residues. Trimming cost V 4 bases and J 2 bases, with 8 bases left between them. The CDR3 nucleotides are TGTGCCAGCAGTTTTTCTACCAACTATGGCTACACCTTC. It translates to CASSFSTNYGYTF.

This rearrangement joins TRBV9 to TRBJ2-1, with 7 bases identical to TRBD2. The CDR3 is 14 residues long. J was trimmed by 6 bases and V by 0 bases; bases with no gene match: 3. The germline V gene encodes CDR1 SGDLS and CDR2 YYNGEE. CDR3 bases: TGTGCCAGCAGCGTAGTTACGGGAGGCAATGAGCAGTTCTTC. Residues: CASSVVTGGNEQFF.

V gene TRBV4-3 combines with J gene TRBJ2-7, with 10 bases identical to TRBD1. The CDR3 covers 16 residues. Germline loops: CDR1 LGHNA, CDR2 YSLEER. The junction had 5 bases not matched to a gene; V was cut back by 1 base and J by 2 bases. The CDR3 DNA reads TGCGCCAGCAGCCAAGGGACAGGGGGTAAGACCTACGAGCAGTACTTC. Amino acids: CASSQGTGGKTYEQYF.

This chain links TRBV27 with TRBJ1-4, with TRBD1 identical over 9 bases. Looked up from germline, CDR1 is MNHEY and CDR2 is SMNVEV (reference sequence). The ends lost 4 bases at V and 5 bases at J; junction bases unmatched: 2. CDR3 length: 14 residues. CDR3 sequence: CASSSTGGNEKLFF. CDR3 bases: TGTGCCAGCAGTTCGACAGGGGGAAATGAAAAACTGTTTTTT.

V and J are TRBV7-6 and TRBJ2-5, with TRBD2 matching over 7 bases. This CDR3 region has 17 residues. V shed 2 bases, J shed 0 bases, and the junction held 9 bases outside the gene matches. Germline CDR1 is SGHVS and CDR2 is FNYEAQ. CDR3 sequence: CASSLNARREYQETQYF. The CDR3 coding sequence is TGTGCCAGCAGCTTAAACGCCCGGCGGGAGTACCAAGAGACCCAGTACTTC. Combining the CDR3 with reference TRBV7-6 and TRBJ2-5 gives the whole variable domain GAGVSQSPRYKVTKRGQDVALRCDPISGHVSLYWYRQALGQGPEFLTYFNYEAQQDKSGLPNDRFSAERPEGSISTLTIQRTEQRDSAMYRCASSLNARREYQETQYFGPGTRLLVL.

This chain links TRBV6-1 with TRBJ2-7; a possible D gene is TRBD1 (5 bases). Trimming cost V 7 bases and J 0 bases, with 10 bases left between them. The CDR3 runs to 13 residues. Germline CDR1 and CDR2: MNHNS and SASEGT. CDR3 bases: TGTGCCAGCACTTCGACAGTCTCCTACGAGCAGTACTTC. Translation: CASTSTVSYEQYF.

CDR3 sequence (DNA): TGTGCCAGTAGTCCTCTAGCGGGGTACCAAGAGACCCAGTACTTC. It codes for CASSPLAGYQETQYF. V is TRBV19 and J is TRBJ2-5; 9 positions agree with TRBD2. Looked up from germline, CDR1 is LNHDA and CDR2 is SQIVND (reference sequence). CDR3 size: 15 residues. The V gene end was trimmed by 5 bases and the J gene end by 0 bases; junction bases not matched to a gene: 4.

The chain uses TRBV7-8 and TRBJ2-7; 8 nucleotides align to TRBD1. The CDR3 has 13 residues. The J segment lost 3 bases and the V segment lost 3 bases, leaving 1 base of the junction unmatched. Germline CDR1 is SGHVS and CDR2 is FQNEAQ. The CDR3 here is CASSFGQGYEQYF. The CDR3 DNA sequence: TGTGCCAGCAGCTTTGGACAGGGCTACGAGCAGTACTTC.

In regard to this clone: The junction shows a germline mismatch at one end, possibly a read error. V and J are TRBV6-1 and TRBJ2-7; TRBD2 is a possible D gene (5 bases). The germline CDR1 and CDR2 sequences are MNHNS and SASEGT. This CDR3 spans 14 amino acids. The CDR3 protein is CASCERVSSYEQYF. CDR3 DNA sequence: TGTGCCAGCTGTGAGAGGGTGAGCTCCTACGAGCAGTACTTC.

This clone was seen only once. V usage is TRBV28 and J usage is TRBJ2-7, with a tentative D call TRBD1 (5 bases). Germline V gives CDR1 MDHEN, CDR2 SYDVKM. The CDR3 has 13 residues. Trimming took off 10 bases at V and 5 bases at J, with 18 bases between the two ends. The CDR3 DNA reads TGTGCCACCTCATCGGCAGGGCGCCACGAGCAGTACTTC. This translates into CATSSAGRHEQYF. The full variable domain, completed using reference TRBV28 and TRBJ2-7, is DVKVTQSSRYLVKRTGEKVFLECVQDMDHENMFWYRQDPGLGLRLIYFSYDVKMKEKGDIPEGYSVSREKKERFSLILESASTNQTSMYLCATSSAGRHEQYFGPGTRLTVT.

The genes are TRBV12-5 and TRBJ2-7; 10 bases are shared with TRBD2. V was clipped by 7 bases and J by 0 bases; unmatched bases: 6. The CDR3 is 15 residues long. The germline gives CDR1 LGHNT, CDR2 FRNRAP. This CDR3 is CASVTSGTSSYEQYF. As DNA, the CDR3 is TGTGCTAGTGTTACTAGCGGGACGAGCTCCTACGAGCAGTACTTC.

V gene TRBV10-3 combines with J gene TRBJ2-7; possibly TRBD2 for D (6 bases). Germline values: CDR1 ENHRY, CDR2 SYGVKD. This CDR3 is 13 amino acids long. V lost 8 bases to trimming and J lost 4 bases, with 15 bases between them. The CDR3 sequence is CAIAAGPSYEQYF. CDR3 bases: TGTGCCATCGCCGCGGGACCTTCTTACGAGCAGTACTTC.

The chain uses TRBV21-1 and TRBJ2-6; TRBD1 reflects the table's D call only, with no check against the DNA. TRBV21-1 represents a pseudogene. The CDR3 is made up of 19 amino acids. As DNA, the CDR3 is TGTGCCAGCAGCAAAGGCCGACAACAGTGCCCCTCTGGGGCCAACGTCCTGACTTTC. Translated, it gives CASSKGRQQCPSGANVLTF.

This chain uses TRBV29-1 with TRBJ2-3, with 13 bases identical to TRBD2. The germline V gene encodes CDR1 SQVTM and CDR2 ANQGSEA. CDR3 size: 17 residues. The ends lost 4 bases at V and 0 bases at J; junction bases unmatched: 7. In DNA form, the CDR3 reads TGCAGCGTTGTCGGACTAGCGGGAGAGGTGAGCACAGATACGCAGTATTTT. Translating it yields CSVVGLAGEVSTDTQYF.

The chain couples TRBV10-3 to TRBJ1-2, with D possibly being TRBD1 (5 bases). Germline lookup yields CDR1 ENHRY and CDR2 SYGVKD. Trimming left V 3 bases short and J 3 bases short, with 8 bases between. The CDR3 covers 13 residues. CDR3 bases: TGTGCCATCAGTGACGCGGGGGACTATGGCTACACCTTC. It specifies CAISDAGDYGYTF.